This T cell receptor (beta chain) appears in the sequencing data of a study of pediatric ulcerative colitis. With respect to this clone: Its antigen remains unknown.

The survey-level immunoSEQ assay was used. Produced via immunoSEQ multiplex PCR; TCRdb's table is partial and in-frame only. The repertoire holds approximately 32,000 clones, almost 85% seen once, with over 3.5% in the top ten. V was pared by 2 bases and J by 5 bases, with 10 bases between. Germline values: CDR1 MNHNY, CDR2 SVGAGI (reference sequence). CDR3 length: 14 amino acids. Overall study findings and caveats: Repertoires came from total lymphocyte DNA, so rare subsets like regulatory T cells may be missed. Clonal expansions reduced rectal repertoire diversity in acute severe colitis.

The sequencing input was blood. The chain recombines TRBV6-6 with TRBJ1-5, with D hard to call. The source of this sequence is a boy between 10 and 17 years old with severe ulcerative colitis. This CDR3 is CASSYGQAYQPQHF. Written as DNA, the CDR3 is TGTGCCAGCAGTTACGGCCAGGCGTATCAGCCCCAGCATTTT.